Given below is one TCR beta chain in context. Its recognized antigen is unknown. Within one base of it there is no much larger clone, and no base qualities were kept. The sample originates from a study of sequential checkpoint blockade in melanoma (dated by TCRdb to about 2019). About the full investigation: Patients were assigned by 1:1 randomization to either first-line nivolumab followed by ipilimumab (arm A) or ipilimumab followed by nivolumab (arm B). Maintenance nivolumab came after both trial sequences. What the work shows at the level of the full study, not this receptor alone: Validation of the response-prediction model combining TCR metrics and mutation burden is needed in larger, independent patient cohorts.

This sample's treatment or condition label indicates: randomized to nivolumab then ipilimumab (arm A) or the reverse (arm B). No trial patient had received prior DNA-damaging chemotherapy. Live CD3+CD8+ cells negative for CD19 and CD56 were sorted from thawed PBMCs on a FACS Aria II flow cytometer. Samples were obtained from patients with melanoma enrolled in CheckMate 064, a randomized, open-label phase II trial of sequential checkpoint blockade. Peripheral blood mononuclear cells were collected by leukapheresis, purified with Ficoll-Paque, and frozen in human serum with about 10% DMSO. Right after sorting, the blood CD3+CD8+ cells were verified to be >95% pure, and DNA extraction followed. The immunoSEQ Assay was used to immunosequence TCRbeta CDR3 regions from genomic DNA. Prior to high-throughput sequencing, genomic DNA was amplified by bias-controlled multiplex PCR. From the authors' description of their analysis: To quantify the absolute abundance of each unique TCRbeta CDR3 region, the sequences were collapsed and filtered. Clonality, defined as 1 minus Pielou's evenness, was calculated using only productive rearrangements. A previously published method was used to identify clones whose frequencies were significantly greater in on-treatment samples than in baseline samples. TCRdb carries this immuneACCESS record with in-frame sequences only. Its versions omit some clonotypes, under half of them owing to an unresolved V gene in the studies checked, with the rest unexplained. V and J calls and clone size are as listed in that table; D and trimming were resolved from the DNA. This sample gives some 15,000 clones in total; about 68% of them show up just once. The ten most abundant clones make up just over 25% of the sample.

The germline V gene (reference sequence) yields SEHNR for CDR1 and FQNEAQ for CDR2. Trimming takes 5 bases from V and 4 bases from J, and the germline ends sit 11 bases apart. The CDR3 sequence holds 13 residues, the cysteine and phenylalanine included. Just CDR3 DNA is preserved here, 39 bases in frame from base 1. The sequence was obtained from a human donor with melanoma. Sequences were derived from CD8+ T cells sorted from blood (inferred from file names), sampled from a patient given nivolumab and ipilimumab in sequence. The chain is encoded by TRBV7-9 joined to TRBJ1-2, with the D gene uncertain. Here the CDR3 is given as CASSPPRSYGYTF. The sequence in DNA is TGTGCCAGCAGCCCTCCGAGGAGCTATGGCTACACCTTC.